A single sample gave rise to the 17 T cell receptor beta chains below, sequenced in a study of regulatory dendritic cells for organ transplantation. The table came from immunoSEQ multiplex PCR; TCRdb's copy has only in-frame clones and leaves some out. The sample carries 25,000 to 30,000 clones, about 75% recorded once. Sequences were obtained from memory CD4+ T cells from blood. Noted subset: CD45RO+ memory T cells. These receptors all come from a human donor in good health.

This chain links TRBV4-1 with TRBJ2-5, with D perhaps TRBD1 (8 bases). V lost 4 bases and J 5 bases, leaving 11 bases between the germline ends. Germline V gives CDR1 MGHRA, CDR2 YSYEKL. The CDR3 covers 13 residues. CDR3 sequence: CASSLQGGETQYF. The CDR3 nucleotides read TGCGCCAGCAGCCTACAGGGGGGGGAGACCCAGTACTTC.

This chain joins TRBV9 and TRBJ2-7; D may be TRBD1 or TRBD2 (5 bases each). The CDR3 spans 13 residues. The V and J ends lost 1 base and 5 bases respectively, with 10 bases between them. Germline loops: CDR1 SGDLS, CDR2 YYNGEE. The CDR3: CASSVSGANEQYF. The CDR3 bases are TGTGCCAGCAGCGTATCCGGGGCCAACGAGCAGTACTTC.

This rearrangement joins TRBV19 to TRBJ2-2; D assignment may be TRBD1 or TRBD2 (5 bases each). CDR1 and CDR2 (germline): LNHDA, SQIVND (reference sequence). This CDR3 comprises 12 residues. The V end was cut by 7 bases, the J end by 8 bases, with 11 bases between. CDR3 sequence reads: CASTPGTGELFF. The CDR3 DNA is TGTGCCAGTACCCCAGGGACGGGGGAGCTGTTTTTT.

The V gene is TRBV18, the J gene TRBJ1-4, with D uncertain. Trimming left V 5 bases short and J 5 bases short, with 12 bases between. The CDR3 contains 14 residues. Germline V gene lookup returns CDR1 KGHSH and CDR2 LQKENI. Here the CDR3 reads CASSTQKENEKLFF. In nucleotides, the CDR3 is TGTGCCAGCTCAACACAGAAGGAAAATGAAAAACTGTTTTTT.

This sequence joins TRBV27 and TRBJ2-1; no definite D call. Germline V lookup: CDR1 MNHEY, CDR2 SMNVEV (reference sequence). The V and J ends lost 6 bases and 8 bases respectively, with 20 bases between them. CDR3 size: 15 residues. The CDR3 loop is CASSSLLPPLDEQFF. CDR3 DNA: TGTGCCAGCAGCTCCCTACTGCCTCCTCTGGATGAGCAGTTCTTC.

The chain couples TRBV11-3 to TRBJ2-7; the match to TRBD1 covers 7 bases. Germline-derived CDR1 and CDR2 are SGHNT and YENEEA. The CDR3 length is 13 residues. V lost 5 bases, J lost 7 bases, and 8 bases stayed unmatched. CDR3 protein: CASSKGQVEEQYF. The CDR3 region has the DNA TGTGCCAGCAGCAAAGGACAGGTCGAGGAGCAGTACTTC.

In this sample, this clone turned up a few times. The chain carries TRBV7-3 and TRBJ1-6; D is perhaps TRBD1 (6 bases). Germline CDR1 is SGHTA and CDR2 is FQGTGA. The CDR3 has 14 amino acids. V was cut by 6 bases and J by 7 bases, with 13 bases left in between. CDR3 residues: CASSYNDRNSPLHF. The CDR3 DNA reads TGTGCCAGCAGTTACAACGACAGGAATTCACCCCTCCACTTT.

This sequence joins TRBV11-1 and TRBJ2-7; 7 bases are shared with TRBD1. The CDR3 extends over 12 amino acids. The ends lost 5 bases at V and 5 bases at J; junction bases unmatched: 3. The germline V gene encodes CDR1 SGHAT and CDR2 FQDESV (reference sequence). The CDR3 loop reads CASSRDRDEQYF. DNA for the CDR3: TGTGCCAGCAGCCGGGACAGAGACGAGCAGTACTTC.

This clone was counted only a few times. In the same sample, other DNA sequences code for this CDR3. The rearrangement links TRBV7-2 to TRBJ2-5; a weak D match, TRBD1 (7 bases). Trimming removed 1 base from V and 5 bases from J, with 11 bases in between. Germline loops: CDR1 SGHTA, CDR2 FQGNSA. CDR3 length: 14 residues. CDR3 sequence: CASSLDAGGETQYF. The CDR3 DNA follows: TGTGCCAGCAGCTTAGATGCAGGGGGGGAGACCCAGTACTTC.

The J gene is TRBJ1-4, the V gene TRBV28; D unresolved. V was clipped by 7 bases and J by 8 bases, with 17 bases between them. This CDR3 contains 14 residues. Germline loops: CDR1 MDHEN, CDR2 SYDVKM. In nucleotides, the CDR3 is TGTGCCAGCACCAAGGGTGGGTCGTGGGAAAAACTGTTTTTT. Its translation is CASTKGGSWEKLFF.

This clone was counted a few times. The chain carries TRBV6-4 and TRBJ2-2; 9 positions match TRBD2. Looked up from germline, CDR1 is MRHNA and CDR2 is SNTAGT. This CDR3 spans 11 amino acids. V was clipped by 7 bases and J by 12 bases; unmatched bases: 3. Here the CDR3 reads CASKAGGKLFF. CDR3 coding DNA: TGTGCCAGCAAGGCGGGAGGGAAGCTGTTTTTT.

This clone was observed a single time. As DNA, the CDR3 is TGTGCCAGCAGCTTGGCCGCAGGAGGGCCCAAAAACACCATATATTTT. Translation: CASSLAAGGPKNTIYF. The chain recombines TRBV5-6 with TRBJ1-3; D is unclear. The V end was cut by 0 bases, the J end by 6 bases, with 16 bases between. This CDR3 region has 16 residues. Germline CDR1 reads SGHDT; CDR2 reads YYEEEE.

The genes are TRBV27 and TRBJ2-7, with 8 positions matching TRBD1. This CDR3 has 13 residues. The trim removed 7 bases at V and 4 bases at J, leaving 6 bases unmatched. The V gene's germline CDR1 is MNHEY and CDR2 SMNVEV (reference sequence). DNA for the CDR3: TGTGCCAGCATAGGGACAGGCCGATACGAGCAGTACTTC. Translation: CASIGTGRYEQYF.

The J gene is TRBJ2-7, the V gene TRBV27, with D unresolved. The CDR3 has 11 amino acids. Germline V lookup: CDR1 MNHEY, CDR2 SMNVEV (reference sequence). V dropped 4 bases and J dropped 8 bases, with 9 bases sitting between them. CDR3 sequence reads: CASSSDLKQYF. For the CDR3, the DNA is TGTGCCAGCAGTTCGGACCTTAAGCAGTACTTC.

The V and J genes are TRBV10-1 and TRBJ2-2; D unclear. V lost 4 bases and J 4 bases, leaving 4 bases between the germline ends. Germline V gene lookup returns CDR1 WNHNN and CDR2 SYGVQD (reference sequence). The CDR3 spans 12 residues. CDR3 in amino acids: CASSGTTGELFF. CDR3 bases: TGCGCCAGCAGTGGGACCACCGGGGAGCTGTTTTTT.

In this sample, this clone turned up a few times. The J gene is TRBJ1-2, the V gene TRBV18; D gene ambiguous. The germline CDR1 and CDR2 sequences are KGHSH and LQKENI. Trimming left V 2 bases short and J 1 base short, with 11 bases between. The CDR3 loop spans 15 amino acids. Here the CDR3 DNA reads TGTGCCAGCTCACCAATCGAAGGTCTTAACTATGGCTACACCTTC. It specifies CASSPIEGLNYGYTF.

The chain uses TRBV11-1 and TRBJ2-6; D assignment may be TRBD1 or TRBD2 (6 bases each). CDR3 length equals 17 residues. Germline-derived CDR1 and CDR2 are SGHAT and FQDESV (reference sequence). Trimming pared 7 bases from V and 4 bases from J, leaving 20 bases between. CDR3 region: CASTRLGGRTGANVLTF. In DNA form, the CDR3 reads TGTGCCAGCACCCGGTTGGGGGGCAGGACGGGGGCCAACGTCCTGACTTTC.